A single sample gave rise to the 18 T cell receptor beta chains below, sequenced in a study of cytotoxic CD8 clonotypes in ibrutinib-treated CLL. TCRdb's copy holds only in-frame clones and misses some; the assay was immunoSEQ multiplex PCR. The sample shows roughly 160,000 clones, approximately 80% of them seen only once. The material sequenced was PBMCs, taken after 24 months of ibrutinib treatment. All receptors come from a human donor with chronic lymphocytic leukemia.

The rearrangement uses TRBV28 and TRBJ2-7; D gene unclear. V shed 7 bases and J shed 3 bases, with 16 bases lying between them. This CDR3 has 14 residues. The germline gives CDR1 MDHEN, CDR2 SYDVKM. The CDR3 DNA reads as TGTGCCAGCACTCTGGGTCTGCTGAACTACGAGCAGTACTTC. Translated, it gives CASTLGLLNYEQYF.

This rearrangement joins TRBV5-1 to TRBJ2-1; 8 bases map to TRBD2. Per germline, CDR1 SGHRS and CDR2 YFSETQ. Trimming at V came to 1 base and at J to 4 bases, leaving 4 bases not matched to a gene. CDR3 length: 15 residues. The CDR3 region is CASSLLAGSYNEQFF. In DNA, the CDR3 is TGCGCCAGCAGCTTGTTAGCGGGATCATACAATGAGCAGTTCTTC. Variable domain in full (rest from reference TRBV5-1 and TRBJ2-1): KAGVTQTPRYLIKTRGQQVTLSCSPISGHRSVSWYQQTPGQGLQFLFEYFSETQRNKGNFPGRFSGRQFSNSRSEMNVSTLELGDSALYLCASSLLAGSYNEQFFGPGTRLTVL.

Only one count was recorded for this clone. The chain links TRBV6-5 to TRBJ1-2; no clear D. The CDR3 runs 13 residues. Germline-derived CDR1 and CDR2 are MNHEY and SVGAGI. Deletions cut 5 bases from V and 1 base from J, with 8 bases between. CDR3 sequence (DNA): TGTGCCAGCAGTCAAACGGTTAACTATGGCTACACCTTC. It specifies CASSQTVNYGYTF.

CDR3 coding DNA: TGTGCCAGCAGCCAAGAGAAGGGCTCGGTGGGTAATGAAAAACTGTTTTTT. This gives the protein CASSQEKGSVGNEKLFF. The rearrangement links TRBV14 to TRBJ1-4; D is ambiguous. Trimming took 0 bases from V and 4 from J, leaving 15 bases between them. Germline V gives CDR1 SGHDN, CDR2 FVKESK. This CDR3 region has 17 residues.

Only a few counts were recorded for this clone. The V gene is TRBV28, the J gene TRBJ2-7; D uncertain. The CDR3 length is 13 residues. Trimming pared 5 bases from V and 3 bases from J, leaving 11 bases between. In germline, CDR1 is MDHEN, CDR2 SYDVKM. The CDR3 protein is CASSLPALYEQYF. The CDR3, as DNA: TGTGCCAGCAGTCTCCCGGCCCTCTACGAGCAGTACTTC.

This clone was counted only a few times. This chain connects TRBV5-6 to TRBJ1-5; a possible D gene is TRBD1 (6 bases). The germline V and J ends were trimmed by 2 bases and 7 bases, with 13 bases remaining between them. Germline CDR1 and CDR2: SGHDT and YYEEEE. This CDR3 spans 14 amino acids. DNA of the CDR3: TGTGCCAGCAGCTTCAGGGGACGTTACCAGCCCCAGCATTTT. The encoded protein is CASSFRGRYQPQHF.

The chain has TRBV7-9 and TRBJ1-2; D unresolved. This CDR3 region has 17 residues. V was cut by 4 bases and J by 4 bases, with 22 bases left in between. CDR1 and CDR2 (germline): SEHNR, FQNEAQ (reference sequence). The CDR3 loop is CASSWRSDSASLYGYTF. CDR3 bases: TGTGCCAGCAGCTGGCGCTCTGATTCCGCGTCGCTCTATGGCTACACCTTC.

The sample holds one count of this clone. V usage is TRBV11-2 and J usage is TRBJ2-2; 7 bases fit TRBD2. CDR3 length: 18 residues. CDR1 SGHAT and CDR2 FQNNGV come from the germline V gene. Losses at the gene ends were 5 bases for V and 7 bases for J; bases not matched to a gene: 19. CDR3 nucleotide sequence: TGTGCCAGCAGCATAAAGGTTGGCGGGAGTTCGTATAGCGGGGAGCTGTTTTTT. Translating gives CASSIKVGGSSYSGELFF.

The J gene is TRBJ1-5, the V gene TRBV2; maybe TRBD1 (6 bases). This CDR3 has 14 amino acids. Germline V gene sequence: CDR1 SNHLY, CDR2 FYNNEI. V lost 3 bases, J lost 7 bases, and 13 bases lay in between. DNA of the CDR3: TGTGCCAGCAGTGACGGGGGGGCGGGGCAGCCCCAGCATTTT. Its translation: CASSDGGAGQPQHF.

J is TRBJ1-5 and V is TRBV6-1; D gene uncertain. The CDR3 has 16 residues. The V and J ends lost 2 bases and 4 bases respectively, with 15 bases between them. The V gene's germline CDR1 is MNHNS and CDR2 SASEGT. CDR3 coding DNA: TGTGCCAGCAGTGAAATGGCCAGCTACTATAATCAGCCCCAGCATTTT. It is translated as CASSEMASYYNQPQHF.

The CDR3 here is CASSEYHSSNQPQHF. CDR3 bases: TGTGCCAGCAGCGAGTATCACAGTAGCAATCAGCCCCAGCATTTT. The genes are TRBV9 and TRBJ1-5; D not resolved. With 3 bases removed from V and 0 bases from J, the gap between germline ends came to 10 bases. The CDR3 totals 15 residues. Germline CDR1 and CDR2: SGDLS and YYNGEE. The full variable domain, rest sourced from reference TRBV9 and TRBJ1-5, is DSGVTQTPKHLITATGQRVTLRCSPRSGDLSVYWYQQSLDQGLQFLIQYYNGEERAKGNILERFSAQQFPDLHSELNLSSLELGDSALYFCASSEYHSSNQPQHFGDGTRLSIL.

This chain links TRBV19 with TRBJ2-2, with 9 positions matching TRBD1. Germline CDR1 reads LNHDA; CDR2 reads SQIVND (reference sequence). The CDR3 contains 15 residues. Trimming cost V 8 bases and J 5 bases; bases outside gene matches: 9. The DNA of the CDR3 is TGTGCCAGTTCAACCGGGACAGGGAGAACCGGGGAGCTGTTTTTT. Amino acids: CASSTGTGRTGELFF.

The chain is built from TRBV5-1 and TRBJ2-3; 10 bases are shared with TRBD2. CDR1 is SGHRS, CDR2 YFSETQ, per germline. The CDR3 spans 15 residues. V shed 4 bases, J shed 4 bases, and the junction held 6 bases outside the gene matches. Written as DNA, the CDR3 is TGCGCCAGCAGCGGGCGGAGCGGGGGGGCAGATACGCAGTATTTT. Its protein product is CASSGRSGGADTQYF.

The chain employs TRBV30 and TRBJ2-3; the match to TRBD1 covers 10 bases. Germline V CDR1 and CDR2: GTSNPN, SVGIG (reference sequence). The J segment lost 3 bases and the V segment lost 3 bases, leaving 15 bases of the junction unmatched. This CDR3 has 18 amino acids. The CDR3 nucleotides are TGTGCCTGGAGCGAGGGCCTCGGACAGGGGGTAAGGACAGATACGCAGTATTTT. Amino acids: CAWSEGLGQGVRTDTQYF.

This clone was observed a single time. The J gene is TRBJ2-7, the V gene TRBV19, with TRBD1 identical over 8 bases. The germline CDR1 and CDR2 sequences are LNHDA and SQIVND (reference sequence). The ends lost 6 bases at V and 2 bases at J; junction bases unmatched: 9. The CDR3 length is 15 residues. The CDR3 loop reads CASSPSGTGPYEQYF. DNA for the CDR3: TGTGCCAGTAGCCCTTCCGGGACAGGCCCCTACGAGCAGTACTTC.

The chain couples TRBV28 to TRBJ2-7; D gene uncertain. The V end was cut by 8 bases, the J end by 3 bases, with 14 bases between. The germline V gene encodes CDR1 MDHEN and CDR2 SYDVKM. CDR3 length: 13 amino acids. As DNA, the CDR3 is TGTGCCAGCTCCCTAAGGGAAAACTACGAGCAGTACTTC. Its translation: CASSLRENYEQYF.

This chain uses TRBV6-6 with TRBJ1-5, with D unclear. The CDR3 extends over 14 amino acids. Germline V CDR1 and CDR2: MNHNY, SVGAGI (reference sequence). V was trimmed by 4 bases and J by 5 bases, leaving 12 bases between them. CDR3 amino acids: CASSSVGLYQPQHF. CDR3 coding DNA: TGTGCCAGCAGTTCCGTCGGTCTTTATCAGCCCCAGCATTTT.

This sequence joins TRBV15 and TRBJ1-4, with unresolved D. CDR1 is LNHNV and CDR2 is YYDKDF in the germline V gene (reference sequence). V gave up 1 base and J gave up 0 bases, with 6 bases separating them. There are 15 residues in the CDR3. The CDR3 is CATSRGAATNEKLFF. Here the CDR3 DNA reads TGTGCCACCAGCAGAGGAGCAGCAACTAATGAAAAACTGTTTTTT.